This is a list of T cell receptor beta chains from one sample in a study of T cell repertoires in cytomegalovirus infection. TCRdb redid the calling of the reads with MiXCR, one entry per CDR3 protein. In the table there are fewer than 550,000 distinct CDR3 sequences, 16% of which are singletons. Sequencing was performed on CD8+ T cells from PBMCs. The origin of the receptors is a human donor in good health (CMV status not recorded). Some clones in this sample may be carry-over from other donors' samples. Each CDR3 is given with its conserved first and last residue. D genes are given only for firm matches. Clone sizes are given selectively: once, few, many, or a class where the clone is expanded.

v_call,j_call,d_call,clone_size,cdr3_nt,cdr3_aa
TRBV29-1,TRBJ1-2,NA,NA,TGCAGCGTCGGGCTACCCGGCAACTATGGCTACACCTTC,CSVGLPGNYGYTF
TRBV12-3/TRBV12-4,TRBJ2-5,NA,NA,TGTGCCAGCAGTTTAAGGTCACGAAGGGAGACCCAGTACTTC,CASSLRSRRETQYF
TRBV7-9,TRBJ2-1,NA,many,TGTGCCAGCAGCTTAGCGGGGGGGCGACACTACAATGAGCAGTTCTTC,CASSLAGGRHYNEQFF
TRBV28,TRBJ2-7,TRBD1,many,TGTGCCACCGAGTCCGGGACAGGGGTTCCCGAGCAGTACTTC,CATESGTGVPEQYF
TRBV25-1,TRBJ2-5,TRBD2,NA,TGTGCCAGCAGCTTCGGGGCGGGGGACCTCCAAGAGACCCAGTACTTC,CASSFGAGDLQETQYF
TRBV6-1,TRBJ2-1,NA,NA,TGTGCCAGCAGTGAATTTCCGGCCCAGCAGTTCTTC,CASSEFPAQQFF
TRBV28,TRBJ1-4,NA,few,TGTGCCAGCAGTCCCTGGACAGCAACTAATGAAAAACTGTTTTTT,CASSPWTATNEKLFF
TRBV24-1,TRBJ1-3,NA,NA,TGTGCCACCAGTGACCGCGGGGAGGCTGGAAACACCATATATTTT,CATSDRGEAGNTIYF
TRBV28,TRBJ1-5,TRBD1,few,TGTGCCAGCAGTTTCCCTAACTTCGGGACAGAAAATCAGCCCCAGCATTTT,CASSFPNFGTENQPQHF
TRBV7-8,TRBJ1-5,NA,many,TGTGCCAGCAGCTTAGGGGGGGGTCCCTATAGCAATCAGCCCCAGCATTTT,CASSLGGGPYSNQPQHF
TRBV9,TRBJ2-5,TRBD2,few,TGTGCCAGCAGCGTAGAGGGGGCTAGCGGGAACGGTGGGACCCAGTACTTC,CASSVEGASGNGGTQYF
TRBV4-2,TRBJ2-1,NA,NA,TGTGCCAGCAGCCAAGCCCTAGTGGGGATTCATGAGCAGTTCTTC,CASSQALVGIHEQFF
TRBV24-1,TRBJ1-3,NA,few,TGTGCCACCAGTGATTCCAGGGGCAGCTCTGGAAACACCATATATTTT,CATSDSRGSSGNTIYF
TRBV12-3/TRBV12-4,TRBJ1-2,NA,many,TGTGCCAGCAGCCCCTCGGGGCAGCTCTATGGCTACACCTTC,CASSPSGQLYGYTF
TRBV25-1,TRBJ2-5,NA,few,TGTGCCAGCAGGGAATATGGGGTGGGGGGACGAGAGACCCAGTACTTC,CASREYGVGGRETQYF
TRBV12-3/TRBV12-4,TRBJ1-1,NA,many,TGTGCCAGCACCTTGTTAATCACGTTCACTGAAGCTTTCTTT,CASTLLITFTEAFF
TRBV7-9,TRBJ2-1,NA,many,TGTGCCAGCAGCACCGGGGGTGGGCGATACAATGAGCAGTTCTTC,CASSTGGGRYNEQFF
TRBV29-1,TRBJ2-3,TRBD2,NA,TGCAGCGTTGAGGCTAGCGGGAGGGTCACAGATACGCAGTATTTT,CSVEASGRVTDTQYF
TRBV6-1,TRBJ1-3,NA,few,TGTGCCAGCAGTAACCTTTGGACGGTTCCCTCTGGAAACACCATATATTTT,CASSNLWTVPSGNTIYF
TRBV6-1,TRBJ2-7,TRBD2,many,TGTGCCAGCAGTGAAGGGACTAGCGGGAGTATCCCCAACGAGCAGTACTTC,CASSEGTSGSIPNEQYF
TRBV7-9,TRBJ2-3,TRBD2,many,TGTGCCAGCACCGGGACTAGCCACTCGTCAGATACGCAGTATTTT,CASTGTSHSSDTQYF
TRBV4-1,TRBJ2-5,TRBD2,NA,TGCGCCAGCAGCCCGGGGGCTAGCGGGGATGGGACCCAGTACTTC,CASSPGASGDGTQYF
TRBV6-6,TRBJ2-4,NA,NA,TGTGCCAGCAGTTACTCGGAGGTTGCCAAAAACATTCAGTACTTC,CASSYSEVAKNIQYF
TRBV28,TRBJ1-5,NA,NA,TGTGCCAGCACCGAACGGACAGCAAATCAGCCCCAGCATTTT,CASTERTANQPQHF
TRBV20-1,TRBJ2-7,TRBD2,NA,TGCAGTGCTCGTCTAGCGGCTATACCCTACGAGCAGTACTTC,CSARLAAIPYEQYF
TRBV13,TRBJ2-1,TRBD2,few,TGTGCCAGCAGCCCTACCGGGACTAGCAAATACAATGAGCAGTTCTTC,CASSPTGTSKYNEQFF
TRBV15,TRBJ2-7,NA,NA,TGTGCCACGGGGCCGGGTTCCTCCTACGAGCAGTACTTC,CATGPGSSYEQYF
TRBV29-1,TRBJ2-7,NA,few,TGCAGCGTAAGGGACGGACGTTCCTACGAGCAGTACTTC,CSVRDGRSYEQYF
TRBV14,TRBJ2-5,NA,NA,TGTGCCAGCAGCCATCTTTATCAGGGGCTCCAAGAGACCCAGTACTTC,CASSHLYQGLQETQYF
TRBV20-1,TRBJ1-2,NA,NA,TGCAGTGCTAGACCCGAACCAGGGGTTTTCGGCTACACCTTC,CSARPEPGVFGYTF
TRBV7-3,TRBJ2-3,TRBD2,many,TGTGCCAGCACCCCCGTGGGCAGCGGGGGGTTGGATACGCAGTATTTT,CASTPVGSGGLDTQYF
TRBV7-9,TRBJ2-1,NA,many,TGTGCCAGCAGCGATCTAAGCGGCGAATCCTACAATGAGCAGTTCTTC,CASSDLSGESYNEQFF
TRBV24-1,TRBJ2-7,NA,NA,TGTGCCACCAGTGATTTAACGGGCAAGGGAGACTACGAGCAGTACTTC,CATSDLTGKGDYEQYF
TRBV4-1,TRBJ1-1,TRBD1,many,TGCGCCAGCAGCCATGGACAGGGGAACACTGAAGCTTTCTTT,CASSHGQGNTEAFF
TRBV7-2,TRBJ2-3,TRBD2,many,TGTGCCAGCAGCTCCGGGACTAGCGTCACAGATACGCAGTATTTT,CASSSGTSVTDTQYF
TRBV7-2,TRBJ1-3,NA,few,TGTGCCAGCAGCCCAAAACCCTCTGGAAACACCATATATTTT,CASSPKPSGNTIYF
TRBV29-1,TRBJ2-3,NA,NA,TGCAGCGTTTTCCCGGGGGATACGCAGTATTTT,CSVFPGDTQYF
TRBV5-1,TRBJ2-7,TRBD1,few,TGCGCCAGCAGCGCCGGACAGGGCAGGCCCCACGAGCAGTACTTC,CASSAGQGRPHEQYF